These 4 T cell receptor beta chains share one sample of origin, sequenced in a study of radiotherapy plus CTLA-4 blockade in lung cancer (dated by TCRdb to the late 2010s). The protocol used for the library was the immunoSEQ multiplex PCR assay. The table was pulled from immuneACCESS by TCRdb, which kept in-frame rearrangements only. Such tables lose some clones; where checked, under half of the loss comes from unresolved V genes, and the rest has no known cause. This sample comprises tens of thousands of clones, about four fifths of them detected only once. The top ten clones comprise 0.65% to 0.9% of the sample. The sample consisted of peripheral blood, taken from a patient treated with radiotherapy plus ipilimumab. These receptors were collected from a human donor with non-small cell lung cancer who had stable disease on radiotherapy plus ipilimumab.

The chain employs TRBV27 and TRBJ1-2; 11 bases agree with TRBD1. This CDR3 is built from 16 residues. Trimming cost V 7 bases and J 8 bases; bases outside gene matches: 15. Germline CDR1 reads MNHEY; CDR2 reads SMNVEV (reference sequence). CDR3 bases: TGTGCCAGCACTCAGATCCGGGACAGGGGGAAAGGGGGCTACACCTTC. The encoded protein is CASTQIRDRGKGGYTF.

This sequence joins TRBV7-2 and TRBJ2-1; tentatively, D is TRBD2 (5 bases). The CDR3 runs 12 residues. V gave up 5 bases and J gave up 14 bases, with 16 bases separating them. Germline CDR1 is SGHTA and CDR2 is FQGNSA. The CDR3 DNA follows: TGTGCCAGCAGCGCCGCCCGGGAAAGGAAGTTCTTC. As protein: CASSAARERKFF.

The CDR3 region has the DNA TGTGCCAGCAGCGTAGCTCGGGGGAGGGCTGCTGGTGAGCAGTTCTTC. This encodes CASSVARGRAAGEQFF. The chain is built from TRBV9 and TRBJ2-1, with 7 bases fitting TRBD2. CDR1 is SGDLS, CDR2 YYNGEE, per germline. This CDR3 contains 16 residues. The J segment lost 9 bases and the V segment lost 0 bases, leaving 12 bases of the junction unmatched.

CDR3 sequence (DNA): TGCGCCAGCAGGGGGACGGACGACCAACTGTTTTTT. This translates into CASRGTDDQLFF. This chain uses TRBV5-1 with TRBJ1-4, with a weak D call TRBD1 (5 bases). This CDR3 is built from 12 residues. The V gene lost 5 bases and the J gene lost 12 bases, with 14 bases spanning the gap. The germline gives CDR1 SGHRS, CDR2 YFSETQ.